A selection of T cell receptor beta chains follows, all from one sample in a study of regulatory T cells in long-lasting Graves disease. A single record per CDR3 protein comes from TCRdb applying MiXCR to the multiplex PCR reads. The sample records 200,000 to 250,000 distinct CDR3 sequences, roughly 19% being singletons. These sequences were also reported in another study, on T cells in Graves' hyperthyroidism and ophthalmopathy.

The sample in question was peripheral blood mononuclear cells (PBMCs), obtained at new diagnosis, from a patient treated with antithyroid drugs. The receptors were gathered from a young woman with Graves disease. The CDR3 runs from the conserved cysteine through the conserved F or W. A D gene is named only where the DNA matches it firmly. Not every row has a clone size; where given, it reads once, few, many or a size class.

J | size | V | D | DNA | CDR3
TRBJ2-1 | many | TRBV15 | . | TGTGCCACCAGCAGTTCATTCATGGGGGGCCCGGATCGAAATGAGCAGTTCTTC | CATSSSFMGGPDRNEQFF
TRBJ1-2 | many | TRBV28 | TRBD1 | TGTGCCAGCAGTTTTTTAAAGCCGGGACAGGCAGGTGGCTACACCTTC | CASSFLKPGQAGGYTF
TRBJ2-1 | many | TRBV7-9 | . | TGTGCCAGCAGCTTAGCACAGAAAGAGCAGTTCTTC | CASSLAQKEQFF
TRBJ1-2 | many | TRBV28 | . | TGTGCCAGCAGTTTTCCCGGGGCTGGTGGGAATGGCTACACCTTC | CASSFPGAGGNGYTF
TRBJ2-7 | many | TRBV19 | TRBD1 | TGTGCCAGTAGTCCCCACCCGACAGGGGCCTACGAGCAGTACTTC | CASSPHPTGAYEQYF
TRBJ1-1 | many | TRBV28 | . | TGTGCCAGCAGTCGGGGAGCGCAAGCGTACAACACTGAAGCTTTCTTT | CASSRGAQAYNTEAFF
TRBJ1-1 | many | TRBV5-8 | TRBD1 | TGTGCCAGCAGCTTGGGGACAGGATTTGAAGCTTTCTTT | CASSLGTGFEAFF
TRBJ1-5 | many | TRBV19 | . | TGTGCCAGTAGTCAGGCGACCTCCAATCAGCCCCAGCATTTT | CASSQATSNQPQHF
TRBJ1-1 | many | TRBV4-2 | . | TGTGCCAGCAGCCAAGATAGGGCTAACACTGAAGCTTTCTTT | CASSQDRANTEAFF
TRBJ2-7 | many | TRBV28 | . | TGTGCCAGCTTCCGTGGAGGGGGCGCCTACGAGCAGTACTTC | CASFRGGGAYEQYF
TRBJ1-1 | many | TRBV5-1 | . | TGCGCCAGCAGCTTGAGGGGAGGGCAGGGCAACACTGAAGCTTTCTTT | CASSLRGGQGNTEAFF
TRBJ2-4 | . | TRBV20-1 | . | TGCAGTGCTAGAGAAAGCGGAAGGGGCCTAACGGCCAAAAACATTCAGTACTTC | CSARESGRGLTAKNIQYF
TRBJ2-1 | . | TRBV11-2 | . | TGTGCCAGCAGCTTCGGACCGACAAACAATGAGCAGTTCTTC | CASSFGPTNNEQFF
TRBJ1-2 | many | TRBV19 | . | TGTGCCAGTAGTATAGGGCAGGGCCTTTGGAGCTACACCTTC | CASSIGQGLWSYTF
TRBJ2-7 | many | TRBV20-1 | TRBD1 | TGCAGTGCTAGGGACAGGGTCTTCTCCTACGAGCAGTACTTC | CSARDRVFSYEQYF
TRBJ1-4 | many | TRBV3-1 | . | TGTGCCAGCAGCCTCAAGGGGTGGGCAACTAATGAAAAACTGTTTTTT | CASSLKGWATNEKLFF
TRBJ1-4 | . | TRBV6-2/TRBV6-3 | TRBD1 | TGTGCCAGCAGACGCACAGGACAGGGGAATGAAAAACTGTTTTTT | CASRRTGQGNEKLFF
TRBJ2-5 | few | TRBV2 | TRBD2 | TGTGCCAGCAGTCTCCCCTTAGCGGGAGGGGAGACCCAGTACTTC | CASSLPLAGGETQYF
TRBJ1-2 | many | TRBV12-3/TRBV12-4 | . | TGTGCCAGCAGCAGACAGCCGATAACGTCCTATGGCTACACCTTC | CASSRQPITSYGYTF
TRBJ2-1 | many | TRBV3-1 | . | TGTGCCAGCAGCCAAGGATTACGGAATGAGCAGTTCTTC | CASSQGLRNEQFF
TRBJ1-5 | many | TRBV6-1 | . | TGTGCCACCAAGGTTTTAACGTCAGACAGAAATCAGCCCCAGCATTTT | CATKVLTSDRNQPQHF
TRBJ2-2 | many | TRBV15 | TRBD1 | TGTGCCACCAGCAGAGATTGGGACAGGAACACCGGGGAGCTGTTTTTT | CATSRDWDRNTGELFF
TRBJ1-2 | many | TRBV6-5 | . | TGTGCCAGCAGTTACGGGTCCCGACCCGGAGAGGGCTACACCTTC | CASSYGSRPGEGYTF
TRBJ2-2 | many | TRBV2 | TRBD1 | TGTGCCAGCAGTGAAGAAGGGACAGGGCACACCGGGGAGCTGTTTTTT | CASSEEGTGHTGELFF
TRBJ2-7 | many | TRBV6-1 | . | TGTGCCAGCAGTGAAGCGTTCGGCAGAACCTACGAGCAGTACTTC | CASSEAFGRTYEQYF
TRBJ2-7 | many | TRBV20-1 | TRBD2 | TGCAGTGCTCCCACCCCGGGACTAGCGGGTTACGAGCAGTACTTC | CSAPTPGLAGYEQYF
TRBJ2-2 | . | TRBV7-9 | . | TGTGCCAGCAGCCCGGGACTGACTGACACCGGGGAGCTGTTTTTT | CASSPGLTDTGELFF
TRBJ1-1 | many | TRBV10-3 | TRBD1 | TGTGCCATCATCGGGACAGGGACCACTGAAGCTTTCTTT | CAIIGTGTTEAFF
TRBJ2-7 | . | TRBV11-3 | . | TGTGCCAGCAGCTTAGATCGAGGGGTAGAGGGCTACGAGCAGTACTTC | CASSLDRGVEGYEQYF
TRBJ2-1 | many | TRBV4-2 | . | TGTGCCAGCAGCCAAGATTTGGCCGCGACTTCCTCCCGTGAGCAGTTCTTC | CASSQDLAATSSREQFF
TRBJ2-5 | many | TRBV5-1 | TRBD1 | TGCGCCAGCAGCTTTATACCCGGACAGGGGGTCAAGACCCAGTACTTC | CASSFIPGQGVKTQYF
TRBJ2-2 | . | TRBV19 | TRBD1 | TGTGCCAGTAGTAAATGGACAGGGGCGAACACCGGGGAGCTGTTTTTT | CASSKWTGANTGELFF
TRBJ2-3 | . | TRBV7-9 | . | TGTGCCAGCAGCTTGATTGGGCAGGGGCCCTTTAGTACAGATACGCAGTATTTT | CASSLIGQGPFSTDTQYF
TRBJ1-6 | many | TRBV12-3/TRBV12-4 | . | TGTGCCAGCAGTTTACGGGGAGATTCACCCCTCCACTTT | CASSLRGDSPLHF
TRBJ1-1 | many | TRBV27 | TRBD1 | TGTGCCAGCAGCCGATCCAGGGGGCGGGGCCTTCTTATGAACACTGAAGCTTTCTTT | CASSRSRGRGLLMNTEAFF
TRBJ2-1 | many | TRBV30 | . | TGTGCCTGGAGTAAACTCTCTGAAGACTACAATGAGCAGTTCTTC | CAWSKLSEDYNEQFF
TRBJ2-1 | many | TRBV19 | . | TGTGCCAGTAGTGCTGAAGGGGCCTACAATGAGCAGTTCTTC | CASSAEGAYNEQFF
TRBJ2-7 | many | TRBV11-3 | . | TGTGCCAGCAGCCTACCCGGGAGTTCCTACGAGCAGTACTTC | CASSLPGSSYEQYF
TRBJ2-7 | many | TRBV2 | TRBD1 | TGTGCCAGTGGACAGGGTGGGAGCTACGAGCAGTACTTC | CASGQGGSYEQYF
TRBJ1-5 | many | TRBV28 | TRBD1 | TGTGCCAGCAGTTTAAGGGACAGGGGAAAGCCCCAGCATTTT | CASSLRDRGKPQHF
TRBJ1-3 | many | TRBV7-8 | TRBD1 | TGTGCCAGCGGGTCAGGGGGTCCAGTCTCTGGAAACACCATATATTTT | CASGSGGPVSGNTIYF
TRBJ2-3 | . | TRBV7-6 | . | TGTGCCAGCAGCTTAGAAGGGAATACGCAGTATTTT | CASSLEGNTQYF
TRBJ2-7 | many | TRBV20-1 | . | TGCAGTGCATCCCAACCTCAAGGGACCTACGAGCAGTACTTC | CSASQPQGTYEQYF
TRBJ2-1 | few | TRBV20-1 | TRBD2 | TGCAGTGCGAGGACTAGCGGGAGGGGGGGCGAGCAGTTCTTC | CSARTSGRGGEQFF
TRBJ1-2 | many | TRBV6-1 | TRBD1 | TGTGCCAGCAGGGACAGGGAGGGGGGCGACTATGGCTACACCTTC | CASRDREGGDYGYTF
TRBJ2-4 | few | TRBV6-1 | TRBD2 | TGTGCCAGCAGATCGACTAGCGGGGGGGCCGGGAACAAAAACATTCAGTACTTC | CASRSTSGGAGNKNIQYF
TRBJ1-4 | many | TRBV15 | . | TGTGCCACCAGCTTGCGACGGGGGGGGATCGAAAAACTGTTTTTT | CATSLRRGGIEKLFF
TRBJ1-4 | many | TRBV30 | TRBD1 | TGTGCCTGGGATGCCAGGGGGTTAAATGAAAAACTGTTTTTT | CAWDARGLNEKLFF
TRBJ1-4 | . | TRBV6-2/TRBV6-3 | TRBD1 | TGTGCCAGCTTGGCATCAGGGGGCTCTAATGAAAAACTGTTTTTT | CASLASGGSNEKLFF
TRBJ2-3 | . | TRBV4-1 | . | TGCGCCAGCAGCCAAGGGAAGGGGGGACAGTCCACAGATACGCAGTATTTT | CASSQGKGGQSTDTQYF
TRBJ1-3 | many | TRBV10-3 | . | TGTGCCATCAGTCTACCTGGAAACACCATATATTTT | CAISLPGNTIYF
TRBJ1-1 | many | TRBV19 | TRBD1 | TGTGCCAGTAGTACTACAGGGGGCCCGAACACTGAAGCTTTCTTT | CASSTTGGPNTEAFF
TRBJ2-3 | many | TRBV30 | . | TGTGCCTGGAGTAAAGATACGCAGTATTTT | CAWSKDTQYF
TRBJ1-1 | many | TRBV11-1 | . | TGTGCCAGCAGCTTACTCGGGGCCCTCGTTCAAGCTTTCTTT | CASSLLGALVQAFF
TRBJ1-1 | many | TRBV11-2 | TRBD1 | TGTGCCAGCAGCTTACAGGGGGGGGAAGCCACTGAAGCTTTCTTT | CASSLQGGEATEAFF
TRBJ1-5 | . | TRBV10-1 | . | TGCGCCAGCAGTGAGTCGAACCGGGCCAGGGCGAAAAGGACAAATAATCAGCCCCAGCATTTT | CASSESNRARAKRTNNQPQHF
TRBJ1-1 | many | TRBV7-9 | TRBD1 | TGTGCCAGCAGCGTAGACAGGGGGCGCTTTGTCGGCGCTTTCTTT | CASSVDRGRFVGAFF
TRBJ2-1 | many | TRBV3-1 | . | TGTGCCAGCAGCCAAGATGTGGGGACCCCAGGACGGTTCTTC | CASSQDVGTPGRFF
TRBJ2-3 | many | TRBV20-1 | TRBD1 | TGCAGTGCTAGAGATCGGCAGGGGGCGGCGGATACGCAGTATTTT | CSARDRQGAADTQYF
TRBJ2-3 | many | TRBV20-1 | . | TGCAGTGCCCCTTCCGTCGGGGGTTCCCACAGGGATACGCAGTATTTT | CSAPSVGGSHRDTQYF